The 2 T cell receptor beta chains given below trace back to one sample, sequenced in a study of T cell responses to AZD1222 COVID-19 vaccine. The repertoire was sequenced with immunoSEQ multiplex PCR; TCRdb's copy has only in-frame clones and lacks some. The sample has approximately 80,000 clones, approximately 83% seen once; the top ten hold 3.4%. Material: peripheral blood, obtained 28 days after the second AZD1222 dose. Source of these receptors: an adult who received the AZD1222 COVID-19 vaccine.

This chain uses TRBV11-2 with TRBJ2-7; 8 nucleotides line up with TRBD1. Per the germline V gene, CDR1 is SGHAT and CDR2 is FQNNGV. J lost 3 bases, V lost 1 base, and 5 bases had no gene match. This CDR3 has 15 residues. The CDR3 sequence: CASSLGAGGLYEQYF. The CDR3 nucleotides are TGTGCCAGCAGCTTAGGGGCAGGGGGCCTCTACGAGCAGTACTTC. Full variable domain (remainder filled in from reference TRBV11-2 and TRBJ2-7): EAGVAQSPRYKIIEKRQSVAFWCNPISGHATLYWYQQILGQGPKLLIQFQNNGVVDDSQLPKDRFSAERLKGVDSTLKIQPAKLEDSAVYLCASSLGAGGLYEQYFGPGTRLTVT.

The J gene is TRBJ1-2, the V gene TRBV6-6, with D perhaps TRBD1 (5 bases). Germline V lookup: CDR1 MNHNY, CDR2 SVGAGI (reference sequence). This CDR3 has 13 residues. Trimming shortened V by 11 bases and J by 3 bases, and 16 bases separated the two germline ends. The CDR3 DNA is TGTGCCCTTTGGAAGGGGACCGACTATGGCTACACCTTC. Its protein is CALWKGTDYGYTF.